One and the same sample provided the 24 T cell receptor beta chains below, sequenced in a study of blood T cell repertoires in COVID-19. TCRdb's copy holds only in-frame clones and misses some; the assay was immunoSEQ multiplex PCR. The sample lists 75,000 to 95,000 clones, about 86% seen once, with around 6.9% in the top ten. Sample: peripheral blood. The receptors here all came from a man aged 60-69 years with acute or convalescent COVID-19.

This chain joins TRBV5-6 and TRBJ1-1; TRBD1 might be the D (5 bases). There are 14 residues in the CDR3. The V gene lost 2 bases and the J gene lost 4 bases, with 12 bases spanning the gap. Germline CDR1 SGHDT, CDR2 YYEEEE. CDR3 in DNA: TGTGCCAGCAGCTTTGGGGGGATCGGCACTGAAGCTTTCTTT. This gives the protein CASSFGGIGTEAFF.

This chain connects TRBV29-1 to TRBJ1-1, with 7 bases aligning to TRBD1. The CDR3 length is 14 residues. CDR1 is SQVTM and CDR2 is ANQGSEA in the germline V gene. V shed 7 bases, J shed 0 bases, and the junction held 8 bases outside the gene matches. In nucleotides, the CDR3 is TGCAGCGGAACCCTGGGACAGTTGAACACTGAAGCTTTCTTT. This translates into CSGTLGQLNTEAFF. Full variable domain (rest looked up from reference TRBV29-1 and TRBJ1-1): SAVISQKPSRDICQRGTSLTIQCQVDSQVTMMFWYRQQPGQSLTLIATANQGSEATYESGFVIDKFPISRPNLTFSTLTVSNMSPEDSSIYLCSGTLGQLNTEAFFGQGTRLTVV.

The V gene is TRBV5-1, the J gene TRBJ2-7, with D perhaps matching TRBD1 (6 bases). Between the trimmed V and J ends, which lost 7 bases and 5 bases, there was a span of 19 bases. The CDR3 runs 14 residues. Germline values: CDR1 SGHRS, CDR2 YFSETQ. The CDR3 here is CASAGLNRAHEQYF. CDR3 DNA: TGCGCCAGCGCGGGTCTAAACAGGGCCCACGAGCAGTACTTC. Using reference TRBV5-1 and TRBJ2-7 for the parts outside the CDR3, the full variable domain is KAGVTQTPRYLIKTRGQQVTLSCSPISGHRSVSWYQQTPGQGLQFLFEYFSETQRNKGNFPGRFSGRQFSNSRSEMNVSTLELGDSALYLCASAGLNRAHEQYFGPGTRLTVT.

This chain links TRBV18 with TRBJ2-1; 8 bases line up with TRBD2. The CDR3 consists of 16 residues. The germline V gene encodes CDR1 KGHSH and CDR2 LQKENI. Trimming at V came to 2 bases and at J to 2 bases, leaving 5 bases not matched to a gene. DNA for the CDR3: TGTGCCAGCTCACCAATTAGCGGGGTAACCTACAATGAGCAGTTCTTC. Protein: CASSPISGVTYNEQFF.

The J gene is TRBJ2-1, the V gene TRBV30; 10 bases are shared with TRBD2. V lost 5 bases and J lost 8; bases outside the gene matches: 12. CDR3 length: 15 residues. Germline CDR1 GTSNPN, CDR2 SVGIG (reference sequence). Here the CDR3 reads CAWEGALAGIDEQFF. CDR3 coding DNA: TGTGCCTGGGAAGGGGCACTAGCGGGGATCGATGAGCAGTTCTTC. The entire variable domain, with the rest obtained from reference TRBV30 and TRBJ2-1, is as follows: SQTIHQWPATLVQPVGSPLSLECTVEGTSNPNLYWYRQAAGRGLQLLFYSVGIGQISSEVPQNLSASRPQDRQFILSSKKLLLSDSGFYLCAWEGALAGIDEQFFGPGTRLTVL.

This clone has just a few counts. The rearrangement uses TRBV5-6 and TRBJ1-5; weak D call: TRBD1 (5 bases). CDR3 length: 13 residues. Trimming cost V 0 bases and J 7 bases, with 8 bases left between them. Germline V gives CDR1 SGHDT, CDR2 YYEEEE. Written as DNA, the CDR3 is TGTGCCAGCAGCTTGGGCCGGGGGCAGCCCCAGCATTTT. Amino acids: CASSLGRGQPQHF.

The rearrangement links TRBV30 to TRBJ1-3, with 7 bases that match TRBD1. There are 13 residues in the CDR3. The V segment lost 5 bases and the J segment 3 bases; nucleotides outside the gene matches: 4. CDR1 GTSNPN and CDR2 SVGIG come from the germline V gene (reference sequence). In DNA, the CDR3 is TGTGCCTGGCACAGGGGTTTTGGAAACACCATATATTTT. Translated, it gives CAWHRGFGNTIYF.

The chain carries TRBV6-6 and TRBJ1-1; 10 bases are shared with TRBD1. V was pared by 5 bases and J by 7 bases, with 16 bases of the junction left unmatched. The germline CDR1 and CDR2 sequences are MNHNY and SVGAGI (reference sequence). CDR3 size: 17 residues. The CDR3 region is CASSLTSHGTGDNEAFF. CDR3 in DNA: TGTGCCAGCAGTCTTACCTCTCATGGGACAGGGGATAATGAAGCTTTCTTT.

V and J are TRBV7-2 and TRBJ2-7; 10 nucleotides align to TRBD2. After removal of 1 base from V and 6 bases from J, the junction contained 6 bases not matched to a gene. Germline lookup yields CDR1 SGHTA and CDR2 FQGNSA. CDR3 length equals 15 residues. DNA of the CDR3: TGTGCCAGCAGCTTAGAGAGCGGGGGGGCAATCGAGCAGTACTTC. Encoded protein: CASSLESGGAIEQYF.

This clone occurred a few times. V gene TRBV13 combines with J gene TRBJ1-2; TRBD1 might be the D (5 bases). This CDR3 is built from 14 residues. Trimming removed 1 base at V and 4 bases at J, with 10 bases between. Germline CDR1 PRHDT, CDR2 FYEKMQ (reference sequence). The CDR3 sequence is CASSLATVTYGYTF. The CDR3, as DNA: TGTGCCAGCAGCTTAGCGACAGTGACCTATGGCTACACCTTC.

The chain carries TRBV2 and TRBJ2-3, with D possibly TRBD1 on 6 matching bases. This CDR3 contains 15 residues. Germline values: CDR1 SNHLY, CDR2 FYNNEI. Trimming pared 6 bases from V and 3 bases from J, leaving 16 bases between. The CDR3 DNA follows: TGTGCCAGCAGGGCCAACAGGGAATCGACAGATACGCAGTATTTT. Residues: CASRANRESTDTQYF.

The chain links TRBV29-1 to TRBJ2-7, with TRBD1 matching over 7 bases. V lost 0 bases, J lost 4 bases, and 6 bases stayed unmatched. From germline, CDR1 is SQVTM and CDR2 ANQGSEA. The CDR3 is made up of 14 amino acids. CDR3 nucleotides: TGCAGCGTTGAAGATTCCACAGGGGTGTACGAGCAGTACTTC. Translating gives CSVEDSTGVYEQYF.

The V gene is TRBV7-2, the J gene TRBJ1-1, with D uncertain. The CDR3 contains 12 residues. The V end lost 7 bases, the J end lost 6 bases, and 12 bases lay between the germline ends. Per germline, CDR1 SGHTA and CDR2 FQGNSA. The CDR3 loop reads CASTPNGPEAFF. CDR3 DNA sequence: TGTGCCAGCACCCCTAATGGGCCTGAAGCTTTCTTT.

The CDR3 region has the DNA TGTGCCTGGAGTGCACAACAGGGGGCACCCCTCCACTTT. Translation gives CAWSAQQGAPLHF. The chain is built from TRBV30 and TRBJ1-6, with TRBD1 matching 8 bases. There are 13 residues in the CDR3. The germline CDR1 and CDR2 sequences are GTSNPN and SVGIG (reference sequence). Trimming cost V 1 base and J 11 bases; bases outside gene matches: 4. The whole variable domain, remainder taken from reference TRBV30 and TRBJ1-6, is SQTIHQWPATLVQPVGSPLSLECTVEGTSNPNLYWYRQAAGRGLQLLFYSVGIGQISSEVPQNLSASRPQDRQFILSSKKLLLSDSGFYLCAWSAQQGAPLHFGNGTRLTVT.

The count of this clone is one. The rearrangement joins TRBV18 to TRBJ1-2; D is ambiguous. Trimming stripped 0 bases from V and 5 bases from J, with 10 bases between. Germline CDR1 KGHSH, CDR2 LQKENI. CDR3 size: 14 residues. This chain's CDR3 is CASSPPRDSYGYTF. CDR3 coding DNA: TGTGCCAGCTCACCACCGAGGGATTCGTATGGCTACACCTTC.

The chain joins TRBV5-6 to TRBJ2-3; TRBD1 might be the D (5 bases). Trimming stripped 2 bases from V and 4 bases from J, with 11 bases between. This CDR3 region has 14 residues. The germline gives CDR1 SGHDT, CDR2 YYEEEE. The CDR3, as DNA: TGTGCCAGCAGCTTAGGGGTGTATGCAGATACGCAGTATTTT. This codes for CASSLGVYADTQYF.

V is TRBV11-1 and J is TRBJ1-1; TRBD1 might be the D (5 bases). With 1 base removed from V and 2 bases from J, the gap between germline ends came to 11 bases. This CDR3 region has 15 residues. Germline-derived CDR1 and CDR2 are SGHAT and FQDESV (reference sequence). CDR3 residues: CASSLVGHINTEAFF. The CDR3 bases are TGTGCCAGCAGCTTAGTAGGACATATTAACACTGAAGCTTTCTTT.

The chain uses TRBV6-5 and TRBJ1-1; D gene uncertain. Germline V gene lookup returns CDR1 MNHEY and CDR2 SVGAGI. The CDR3 is 14 residues long. The V gene lost 3 bases and the J gene lost 1 base, with 9 bases spanning the gap. DNA of the CDR3: TGTGCCAGCAGTTATGAGGCCGGGAACACTGAAGCTTTCTTT. It yields the protein CASSYEAGNTEAFF.

This clone was found once. J is TRBJ1-2 and V is TRBV3-1 (or the pseudogene TRBV3-2); the D gene is possibly TRBD1 (6 bases). Looked up from germline, CDR1 is LGHDT and CDR2 is YNNKEL (reference sequence). Trimming removed 0 bases from V and 4 bases from J, with 15 bases in between. The length of the CDR3 is 16 residues. CDR3 region: CASSQDRQGGGYGYTF. CDR3 bases: TGTGCCAGCAGCCAAGATAGGCAGGGAGGGGGCTATGGCTACACCTTC.

This chain joins TRBV7-2 and TRBJ1-3, with 7 bases that match TRBD1. The CDR3 spans 16 residues. In germline, CDR1 is SGHTA, CDR2 FQGNSA. Trimming cost V 5 bases and J 0 bases; bases outside gene matches: 7. The CDR3 coding sequence is TGTGCCAGCAGCGCGTGGACAGGACGCTCTGGAAACACCATATATTTT. Translation gives CASSAWTGRSGNTIYF.

This chain links TRBV7-8 with TRBJ2-3; 7 bases match TRBD2. Germline CDR1 reads SGHVS; CDR2 reads FQNEAQ. The V segment lost 2 bases and the J segment 1 base; nucleotides outside the gene matches: 6. The CDR3 sequence is 16 residues long. CDR3 sequence reads: CASSLIFAGGTDTQYF. As DNA, the CDR3 is TGTGCCAGCAGCTTAATTTTTGCGGGGGGCACAGATACGCAGTATTTT.

This clone appeared a single time. The J gene is TRBJ2-7, the V gene TRBV19; the D is unclear. The germline V and J ends were trimmed by 7 bases and 3 bases, with 10 bases remaining between them. Germline CDR1 reads LNHDA; CDR2 reads SQIVND (reference sequence). This CDR3 has 12 amino acids. The CDR3 nucleotides read TGTGCCAGTATAAGCAGGAACTACGAGCAGTACTTC. Residues: CASISRNYEQYF.

The V call is TRBV18, the J call TRBJ1-1; D remains ambiguous. This CDR3 has 16 residues. V lost 3 bases to trimming and J lost 4 bases, with 18 bases between them. The germline V gene has CDR1 KGHSH and CDR2 LQKENI. CDR3 bases: TGTGCCAGCTCACCGAGTAAAGAGGGAGATGGCACTGAAGCTTTCTTT. Protein product: CASSPSKEGDGTEAFF.

This clone came up a few times. This sequence joins TRBV7-2 and TRBJ2-7; a weak D match, TRBD1 (5 bases). Trimming took off 6 bases at V and 2 bases at J, with 17 bases between the two ends. The CDR3 consists of 15 residues. Germline V gene sequence: CDR1 SGHTA, CDR2 FQGNSA. CDR3 bases: TGTGCCAGCAGTTCTGGACACCAGACTCCCTACGAGCAGTACTTC. The encoded protein is CASSSGHQTPYEQYF.